The rows below give T cell receptor beta chains drawn from one sample of a study of T-cell reconstitution after alpha-beta-depleted transplantation in children. TCRdb ran MiXCR on the PCR reads and lists one entry per CDR3 protein. The repertoire holds hundreds of thousands of distinct CDR3 sequences, approximately 16% seen once, with 1.1% in the top ten. The sequenced sample was PBMCs from the stem cell graft donor, obtained from the stem cell graft. The receptors were gathered from a human donor who donated a stem cell graft to a child with acute myeloid leukemia. The CDR3 runs from the conserved cysteine through the conserved F or W. A D gene is named only where the DNA matches it firmly. The size of a clone is reported for some rows only, either as once, few or many, or as a class for expanded clones.

abundance	v_gene	j_gene	d_gene	CDR3nt	CDR3aa
-	TRBV5-1	TRBJ2-5	TRBD1	TGCGCCAGCAGCTTCCAGGGGGCCCAGTACTTC	CASSFQGAQYF
many	TRBV20-1	TRBJ2-3	TRBD1	TGCAGTGCTGGCGCGCGGACAGGGTCCACAGATACGCAGTATTTT	CSAGARTGSTDTQYF
-	TRBV10-3	TRBJ1-2	-	TGTGCCATCAGTGAATCATCCGTGGCAGGGAATGGCTACACCTTC	CAISESSVAGNGYTF
few	TRBV6-1	TRBJ2-1	-	TGTGCCAGCAGTGAAGTTTCGGCAGGGTTGGGTGAGCAGTTCTTC	CASSEVSAGLGEQFF
many	TRBV6-2/TRBV6-3	TRBJ1-2	TRBD1	TGTGCCAGCACAACGGGACAGCTATATGGCTACACCTTC	CASTTGQLYGYTF
-	TRBV6-1	TRBJ1-5	-	TGTGCCAGCAGGGCCCCGGCCCGAAATCAGCCCCAGCATTTT	CASRAPARNQPQHF
-	TRBV11-2	TRBJ1-4	-	TGTGCCAGCAGCCAGAGAGGCAGGGCTAATGAAAAACTGTTTTTT	CASSQRGRANEKLFF
-	TRBV7-2	TRBJ1-2	-	TGTGCCAGCAGCGCAGCAGGGATACGGAGCTATGGCTACACCTTC	CASSAAGIRSYGYTF
many	TRBV20-1	TRBJ2-1	-	TGCAGTGCGACTATGACGCGGGCCAATGAGCAGTTCTTC	CSATMTRANEQFF
many	TRBV9	TRBJ2-1	-	TGTGCCAGCAGCGTAACGACGGGTACCACCTACAATGAGCAGTTCTTC	CASSVTTGTTYNEQFF
-	TRBV4-3	TRBJ1-2	TRBD1	TGCGCCAGCAGCCAGAGTATCGGGACAGCCCTTGCTAACTATGGCTACACCTTC	CASSQSIGTALANYGYTF
many	TRBV20-1	TRBJ2-7	TRBD2	TGCAGTGCTAGAGCTACTAGCGGGGGGCACTACGAGCAGTACTTC	CSARATSGGHYEQYF
many	TRBV20-1	TRBJ2-7	-	TGCAGTGCCCCGACAGTGTACTCCTACGAGCAGTACTTC	CSAPTVYSYEQYF
-	TRBV7-2	TRBJ1-2	-	TGTGCCAGCAGCTTGGGTTACTACCGGGACATTGGTGGCTACACCTTC	CASSLGYYRDIGGYTF
many	TRBV20-1	TRBJ1-1	TRBD1	TGCAGTGCACTCGGACAGGGAATCGTTTTCTTT	CSALGQGIVFF
few	TRBV5-1	TRBJ1-1	-	TGCGCCAGCAGCTCGGATGAAGGCACTGAAGCTTTCTTT	CASSSDEGTEAFF
few	TRBV18	TRBJ1-2	-	TGTGCCAGCTCAACCCCGAGGACGGCTAACTATGGCTACACCTTC	CASSTPRTANYGYTF
-	TRBV5-1	TRBJ1-1	-	TGCGCCAGCAGCTTCCGCCCGACGAACACTGAAGCTTTCTTT	CASSFRPTNTEAFF